The table lists the clone carrying this T cell receptor beta chain with many counts. Its matching antigen is unknown. The CDR3 contains 15 residues. The germline V and J ends were trimmed by 0 bases and 4 bases, with 11 bases remaining between them. Germline loops: CDR1 SGHKS, CDR2 YYEKEE (reference sequence). This sample is part of a study of Graves' ophthalmopathy and Graves' hyperthyroidism. Beta-chain TCR CDR3 regions were amplified from RNA transcripts. The workflow started with a first-round RT-PCR run with HTBI primers and then moved on to a second-round multiplex PCR. TCRdb re-called the multiplex PCR reads with MiXCR, one entry per CDR3 protein. This table has 350,000 to 450,000 distinct CDR3 sequences, roughly 18% appearing once. Study findings and constraints: Among thyroid clonotypes expanded above 0.001 frequency, most also appeared in blood.

Sequenced material: peripheral blood. This rearrangement joins TRBV5-5 to TRBJ1-5; D may be TRBD1 (6 bases). This TCR came from a woman in her late teens or twenties with Graves' ophthalmopathy. CDR3 sequence: CASSLAGGPNQPQHF. The CDR3 region has the DNA TGTGCCAGCAGCTTGGCGGGGGGGCCAAATCAGCCCCAGCATTTT.